A selection of T cell receptor beta chains follows, all from one sample in a study of cytomegalovirus exposure and HLA in healthy donors. Produced via immunoSEQ multiplex PCR; TCRdb's table is partial and in-frame only. The profile shows over 100,000 clones, 65% to 75% of them singletons. The sequenced sample was PBMCs. Source of these receptors: a man under 40 in good health and CMV-seropositive. Both conserved end residues are part of each CDR3. Fields, in order: V gene, D gene, J gene, clone size, CDR3 DNA, CDR3 protein. A D gene is named only where the DNA matches it firmly. Size is stated for part of the rows, as once, few or many counts, or as a class when the clone is expanded.

v_gene: TRBV5-4
d_gene: .
j_gene: TRBJ2-5
abundance: .
CDR3nt: TGTGCCAGCAGCTTGGGTTCTGGGGCAGGGCAAGAGACCCAGTACTTC
CDR3aa: CASSLGSGAGQETQYF

v_gene: TRBV4-1
d_gene: .
j_gene: TRBJ2-7
abundance: .
CDR3nt: TGCGCCAGCAGCCAAGTTCTTGACCACGACTACGAGCAGTACTTC
CDR3aa: CASSQVLDHDYEQYF

v_gene: TRBV5-4
d_gene: .
j_gene: TRBJ1-3
abundance: .
CDR3nt: TGTGCCAGTGGCGGGGGAACTGGAAACACCATATATTTT
CDR3aa: CASGGGTGNTIYF

v_gene: TRBV28
d_gene: TRBD1
j_gene: TRBJ1-2
abundance: .
CDR3nt: TGTGCCAGCAGGTCTTACAGGGGCAACTATGGCTACACCTTC
CDR3aa: CASRSYRGNYGYTF

v_gene: TRBV4-1
d_gene: TRBD1
j_gene: TRBJ2-7
abundance: .
CDR3nt: TGCGCCAGCAGCCAAGATGGACCAGGGGGCGCCCCCTACGAGCAGTACTTC
CDR3aa: CASSQDGPGGAPYEQYF

v_gene: TRBV6-6
d_gene: .
j_gene: TRBJ2-1
abundance: once
CDR3nt: TGTGCCAGCAGTACGGGGTCACTCAATGAGCAGTTCTTC
CDR3aa: CASSTGSLNEQFF

v_gene: TRBV5-1
d_gene: .
j_gene: TRBJ2-2
abundance: .
CDR3nt: TGCGCCAGCAGCTTGGTTGGCGGATCCACCGGGGAGCTGTTTTTT
CDR3aa: CASSLVGGSTGELFF

v_gene: TRBV5-1
d_gene: TRBD1
j_gene: TRBJ1-4
abundance: .
CDR3nt: TGCGCCAGCAGCTGGGCACAGGGGGGAAAGGAAAAACTGTTTTTT
CDR3aa: CASSWAQGGKEKLFF

v_gene: TRBV4-1
d_gene: .
j_gene: TRBJ1-4
abundance: few
CDR3nt: TGCGCCAGCAGCCAAGGCACAGGGTTTTGGAAACTGTTTTTT
CDR3aa: CASSQGTGFWKLFF

v_gene: TRBV10-2
d_gene: .
j_gene: TRBJ1-1
abundance: many
CDR3nt: TGCGCCAGCAGTGTACGGGGTACTGAAGCTTTCTTT
CDR3aa: CASSVRGTEAFF

v_gene: TRBV10-3
d_gene: .
j_gene: TRBJ2-1
abundance: .
CDR3nt: TGTGCCATCAGTCCTAAGGGGGTCCCCTACAATGAGCAGTTCTTC
CDR3aa: CAISPKGVPYNEQFF

v_gene: TRBV19
d_gene: TRBD1
j_gene: TRBJ1-2
abundance: .
CDR3nt: TGTGCCAGTATCAGGGACAGTGCAGGTGGCTACACCTTC
CDR3aa: CASIRDSAGGYTF

v_gene: TRBV7-6
d_gene: TRBD2
j_gene: TRBJ2-1
abundance: .
CDR3nt: TGTGCCAGCAGCTCGACGGGGGGGGGCGGACACAATGAGCAGTTCTTC
CDR3aa: CASSSTGGGGHNEQFF

v_gene: TRBV28
d_gene: .
j_gene: TRBJ1-2
abundance: .
CDR3nt: TGTGCCAGCGGGTTAGACAGTCCCTTGGGAGGCTACACCTTC
CDR3aa: CASGLDSPLGGYTF

v_gene: TRBV9
d_gene: TRBD2
j_gene: TRBJ2-2
abundance: .
CDR3nt: TGTGCCAACCCCTCGGGAGGGAACACCGGGGAGCTGTTTTTT
CDR3aa: CANPSGGNTGELFF

v_gene: TRBV7-9
d_gene: .
j_gene: TRBJ2-2
abundance: .
CDR3nt: TGTGCCAGCAGCTTAGCGACAGGTCCGAACACCGGGGAGCTGTTTTTT
CDR3aa: CASSLATGPNTGELFF

v_gene: TRBV2
d_gene: TRBD2
j_gene: TRBJ2-1
abundance: .
CDR3nt: TGTGCCAGCAGGGAAACTAGCGGCGGGCCATACAATGAGCAGTTCTTC
CDR3aa: CASRETSGGPYNEQFF